This is a list of T cell receptor beta chains from one sample in a study of T-cell memory formation after mild COVID-19. A single record per CDR3 protein comes from TCRdb applying MiXCR to the 5' RACE reads. The sample records some 350,000 distinct CDR3 sequences, roughly 13% being singletons. What was sequenced was PBMCs or a T cell subset sorted from them (not recorded which). These receptors originate from a man between 18 and 35 years old who had mild COVID-19 (a few samples of this study predate the infection). Cell type and time point are not known. Both conserved end residues are part of each CDR3. Each record gives: J gene, clone size, D gene, V gene, CDR3 DNA, CDR3 protein. A D gene is named only where the DNA matches it firmly. Clone size is shown for a subset of rows, as once, few, many or a class of expanded clone.

TRBJ2-2 | few | TRBD2 | TRBV9 | TGTGCCAGCAGCGGACTAGCGTTGAACACCGGGGAGCTGTTTTTT | CASSGLALNTGELFF
TRBJ2-1 | few | . | TRBV28 | TGTGCCAGCGGTCGTACTTACTACAATGAGCAGTTCTTC | CASGRTYYNEQFF
TRBJ2-3 | few | TRBD2 | TRBV5-4 | TGTGCCAGCAGCGGAAGCGGGGGGCCCACAGATACGCAGTATTTT | CASSGSGGPTDTQYF
TRBJ1-2 | few | TRBD1 | TRBV9 | TGTGCCAGCGGAGACAGGGATGGCTACACCTTC | CASGDRDGYTF
TRBJ2-1 | . | . | TRBV4-2 | TGTGCCAGCAGCCAAGAGATAGGCAGGGGTAAGGATGAGCAGTTCTTC | CASSQEIGRGKDEQFF
TRBJ2-5 | . | . | TRBV7-2 | TGTGCCAGCAGCTTGCGGAACGGTCTGGCAAAAGAGACCCAGTACTTC | CASSLRNGLAKETQYF
TRBJ2-7 | . | TRBD1 | TRBV29-1 | TGCAGCGCCGGGACAGGGACCTACGAGCAGTACTTC | CSAGTGTYEQYF
TRBJ2-5 | . | . | TRBV6-2/TRBV6-3 | TGTGCCAGCAGACGCAGGGGCCCATCGGTCCGCGAGACCCAGTACTTC | CASRRRGPSVRETQYF
TRBJ2-7 | . | TRBD1 | TRBV7-9 | TGTGCCAGCAGGGACAGGGTCGGCGAGCAGTACTTC | CASRDRVGEQYF
TRBJ1-3 | many | . | TRBV6-5 | TGTGCCAGCATCAAACCTGGAACAAAAGGAAACACCATATATTTT | CASIKPGTKGNTIYF
TRBJ2-5 | many | . | TRBV7-8 | TGTGCCAGCAGGTCGGGGCTCAGGGAGACCCAGTACTTC | CASRSGLRETQYF
TRBJ1-3 | few | . | TRBV7-2 | TGTGCCAGCAGCTTAGCCAGAGACTCTGGAAACACCATATATTTT | CASSLARDSGNTIYF
TRBJ1-1 | few | . | TRBV7-2 | TGTGCCAGCAGCTCCACAGGCTCCGGTGAAGCTTTCTTT | CASSSTGSGEAFF
TRBJ2-1 | . | . | TRBV7-2 | TGTGCCAGCAGCCTACGGACAATGAGGGGCAATGAGCAGTTCTTC | CASSLRTMRGNEQFF
TRBJ1-2 | . | . | TRBV5-6 | TGTGCCAGCAGCTTGTATGGGACCCGAGGGAACTATGGCTACACCTTC | CASSLYGTRGNYGYTF
TRBJ2-7 | . | TRBD1 | TRBV12-3/TRBV12-4 | TGTGCCAGCAGCGAACAGGGGGCGTTAATGACGTACTTC | CASSEQGALMTYF
TRBJ2-1 | many | . | TRBV20-1 | TGCAGTGCTAGAGACGGTGAGCGGGGACAGGCCTACAATGAGCAGTTCTTC | CSARDGERGQAYNEQFF
TRBJ2-3 | few | . | TRBV24-1 | TGTGCCACCAGTGATTTGCCCGCTGACAGTTTCACAGATACGCAGTATTTT | CATSDLPADSFTDTQYF
TRBJ1-2 | many | TRBD1 | TRBV7-2 | TGTGCCAGCAGCCCCGGGACAGGGGGCATAAGTGGCTACACCTTC | CASSPGTGGISGYTF
TRBJ2-7 | . | TRBD2 | TRBV11-2 | TGTGCCAGCAGCCCTAGCGGGGTCTATCTCCACGAGCAGTACTTC | CASSPSGVYLHEQYF
TRBJ2-2 | few | . | TRBV11-2 | TGTGCCAGCAGCCACCAGGGGGGCACCGGGGAGCTGTTTTTT | CASSHQGGTGELFF
TRBJ2-2 | . | TRBD1 | TRBV7-9 | TGTGCCAGCATCATACCGGGACAGGAGGACACCGGGGAGCTGTTTTTT | CASIIPGQEDTGELFF
TRBJ2-2 | . | TRBD1 | TRBV7-9 | TGTGCCAGCATCAGAGGGACAGACGGGGAGCTGTTTTTT | CASIRGTDGELFF
TRBJ1-2 | few | TRBD1 | TRBV27 | TGTGCCAGCAGTTGGTCCTACACGACAGGGGAAGGCTACACCTTC | CASSWSYTTGEGYTF